This paragraph covers one TCR beta chain sequence. This record comes from a study of blood T cell repertoires in COVID-19. Study-level background: The samples span acute and convalescent COVID-19 from the United States, Italy and Spain. Sample material is recorded as cDNA or gDNA derived from T cells, B-cell-depleted T cells, or PBMCs.

In the source study's methods: Estimation of nucleated cell counts relied on the amplification of reference gene primers. Generated by immunoSEQ multiplex PCR, the TCRdb table keeps only in-frame clones and is missing some. That table furnishes V, J and clone size, whereas the DNA furnished D and trimming. The repertoire consists of fewer than 15,000 clones, with around 89% occurring once and the leading ten covering under 25%. Between the trimmed V and J ends, which lost 1 base and 1 base, there was a span of 7 bases. Germline V gives CDR1 SGHTA, CDR2 FQGNSA. The CDR3 runs 14 residues. Material for sequencing was peripheral blood. This chain links TRBV7-2 with TRBJ1-1; D is undetermined. The TCR was taken from a human donor with active COVID-19. The donor label of this sample is uncertain. CDR3 coding DNA: TGTGCCAGCAGCTTAGGACATGCGAACACTGAAGCTTTCTTT. Amino acids: CASSLGHANTEAFF.